Sequencing of this T cell receptor beta chain was carried out in a study of technical replicates of blood from several donors. The CDR3 consists of 15 residues. Trimming shortened V by 6 bases and J by 9 bases, and 21 bases separated the two germline ends. The germline gives CDR1 MGHRA, CDR2 YSYEKL. Here immunoSEQ multiplex PCR was the method, and the copy in TCRdb shows in-frame clones only, minus some. This sample has tens of thousands of clones; around 97% occur once, and the top ten carry less than 0.25%. Specimen: T cells isolated from PBMCs. The sequence was collected from a human donor in good health. The genes are TRBV4-1 and TRBJ2-1, with D possibly matching TRBD2 (6 bases). The CDR3 spells CASSPLGGRDAEQFF. The CDR3 region has the DNA TGCGCCAGCAGTCCCCTGGGAGGCAGGGATGCTGAGCAGTTCTTC.